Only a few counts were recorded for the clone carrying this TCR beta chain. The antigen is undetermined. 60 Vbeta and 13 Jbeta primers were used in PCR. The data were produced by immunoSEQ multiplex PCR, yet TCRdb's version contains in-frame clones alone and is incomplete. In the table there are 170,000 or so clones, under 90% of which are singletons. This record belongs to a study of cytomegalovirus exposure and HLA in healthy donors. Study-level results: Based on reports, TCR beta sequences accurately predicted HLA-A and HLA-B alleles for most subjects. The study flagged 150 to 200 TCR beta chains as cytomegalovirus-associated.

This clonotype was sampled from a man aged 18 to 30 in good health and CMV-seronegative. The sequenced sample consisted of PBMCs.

For the CDR3, the DNA is TGCGCCAGCAGCCAATTCGGCGGGGGATTCACCGGGGAGCTGTTTTTT. This sequence encodes CASSQFGGGFTGELFF. This chain connects TRBV4-1 to TRBJ2-2; TRBD2 matches at 7 bases. Germline-derived CDR1 and CDR2 are MGHRA and YSYEKL. This CDR3 comprises 16 residues. V lost 2 bases, J lost 4 bases, and 7 bases stayed unmatched.